The 5 T cell receptor beta chains given below trace back to one sample, sequenced in a study of CD8 T cells in ankylosing spondylitis. General study results and limits: Ankylosing spondylitis blood appeared to carry a characteristic TCR beta motif of roughly 8 highly homologous variants.

Their recognized antigens are unknown. TCRdb passed the 5' RACE reads through MiXCR, listing each CDR3 protein once. The sample lists roughly 670,000 distinct CDR3 sequences, around 19% occurring once. Sequenced sample: blood, either unsorted or a sorted T cell fraction (not recorded which). Source of these receptors: a male donor with ankylosing spondylitis.

V is TRBV12-3 or TRBV12-4 and J is TRBJ2-1; D might be TRBD2 (5 bases). The V and J ends lost 8 bases and 11 bases respectively, with 25 bases between them. The CDR3 extends over 15 amino acids. This CDR3 reads CASLVGLGVEDQQFF. The CDR3 region has the DNA TGTGCCAGCCTCGTAGGCCTCGGGGTTGAAGATCAGCAGTTCTTC.

This clonotype turned up a few times. The rearrangement joins TRBV7-9 to TRBJ2-7; D uncertain. The V end was cut by 1 base, the J end by 9 bases, with 10 bases between. CDR3 length equals 12 residues. CDR1 and CDR2 from the germline V gene are SEHNR and FQNEAQ (reference sequence). The CDR3: CASSLDQRGQYF. The CDR3 region has the DNA TGTGCCAGCAGCTTAGATCAACGAGGGCAGTACTTC.

This clonotype was seen a handful of times. The gene calls are TRBV3-1 and TRBJ1-1; 12 nucleotides agree with TRBD1. V was clipped by 2 bases and J by 1 base; unmatched bases: 5. The germline CDR1 and CDR2 sequences are LGHDT and YNNKEL (reference sequence). The CDR3 length is 17 residues. CDR3 loop: CASSQWDRGLANTEAFF. The CDR3 region has the DNA TGTGCCAGCAGCCAATGGGACAGGGGGCTTGCGAACACTGAAGCTTTCTTT.

This clonotype was seen only a few times. The J gene is TRBJ1-1, the V gene TRBV6-1; D uncertain. The CDR3 runs 14 residues. In germline, CDR1 is MNHNS, CDR2 SASEGT. V was pared by 7 bases and J by 3 bases, with 15 bases between. The CDR3, as DNA: TGTGCCAGCACCCTCGGACGGTGGGACACTGAAGCTTTCTTT. Translated, it gives CASTLGRWDTEAFF.

This clonotype was recorded a few times. This chain joins TRBV25-1 and TRBJ1-5; D is perhaps TRBD1 (6 bases). The V gene lost 3 bases and the J gene lost 2 bases, with 14 bases spanning the gap. The CDR3 loop spans 16 amino acids. CDR1 and CDR2 (germline): MGHDK, SYGVNS. As DNA, the CDR3 is TGTGCCAGCAGTGAGGGGGCGGAGCCGGGCAATCAGCCCCAGCATTTT. Translated: CASSEGAEPGNQPQHF.